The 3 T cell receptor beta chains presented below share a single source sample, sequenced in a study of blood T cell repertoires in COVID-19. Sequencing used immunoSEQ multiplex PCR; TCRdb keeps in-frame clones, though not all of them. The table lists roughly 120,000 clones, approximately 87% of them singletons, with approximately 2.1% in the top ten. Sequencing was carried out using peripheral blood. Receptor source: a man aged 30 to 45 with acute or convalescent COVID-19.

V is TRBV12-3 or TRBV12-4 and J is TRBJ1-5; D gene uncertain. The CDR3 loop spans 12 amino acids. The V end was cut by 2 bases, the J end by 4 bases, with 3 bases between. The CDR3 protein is CASSLPNQPQHF. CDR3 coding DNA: TGTGCCAGCAGTTTACCGAATCAGCCCCAGCATTTT.

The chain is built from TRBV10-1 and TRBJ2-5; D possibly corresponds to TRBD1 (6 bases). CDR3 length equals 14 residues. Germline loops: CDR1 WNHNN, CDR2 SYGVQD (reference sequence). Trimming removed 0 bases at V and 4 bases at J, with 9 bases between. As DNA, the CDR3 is TGCGCCAGCAGTGAGTCACAGGGTCGAGAGACCCAGTACTTC. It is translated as CASSESQGRETQYF.

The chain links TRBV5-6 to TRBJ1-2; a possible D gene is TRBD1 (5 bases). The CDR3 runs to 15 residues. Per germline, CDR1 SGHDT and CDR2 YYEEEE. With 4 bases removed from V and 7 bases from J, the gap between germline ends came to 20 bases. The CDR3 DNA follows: TGTGCCAGCAGCGAAAGCACAACGCGGGGGGGTGGCTACACCTTC. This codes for CASSESTTRGGGYTF.